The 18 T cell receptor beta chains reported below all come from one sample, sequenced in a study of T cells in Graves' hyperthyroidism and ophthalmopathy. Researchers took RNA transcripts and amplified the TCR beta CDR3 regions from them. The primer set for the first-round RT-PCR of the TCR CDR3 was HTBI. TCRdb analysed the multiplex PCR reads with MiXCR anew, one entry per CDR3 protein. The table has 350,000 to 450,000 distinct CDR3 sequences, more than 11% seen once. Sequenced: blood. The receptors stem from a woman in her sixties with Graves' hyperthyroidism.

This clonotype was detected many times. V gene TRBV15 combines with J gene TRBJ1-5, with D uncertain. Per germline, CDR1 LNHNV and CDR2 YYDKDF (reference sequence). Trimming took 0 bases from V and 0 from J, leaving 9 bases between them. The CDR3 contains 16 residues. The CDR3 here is CATSRDRGSSNQPQHF. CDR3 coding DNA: TGTGCCACCAGCAGAGATCGGGGATCTAGCAATCAGCCCCAGCATTTT.

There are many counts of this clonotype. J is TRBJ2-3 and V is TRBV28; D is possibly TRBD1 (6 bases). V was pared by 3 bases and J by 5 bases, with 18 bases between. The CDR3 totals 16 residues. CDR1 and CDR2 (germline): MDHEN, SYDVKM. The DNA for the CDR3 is TGTGCCAGCAGTTTTACTGGGTGGACAGCAAAAGATACGCAGTATTTT. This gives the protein CASSFTGWTAKDTQYF. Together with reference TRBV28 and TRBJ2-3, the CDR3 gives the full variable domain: DVKVTQSSRYLVKRTGEKVFLECVQDMDHENMFWYRQDPGLGLRLIYFSYDVKMKEKGDIPEGYSVSREKKERFSLILESASTNQTSMYLCASSFTGWTAKDTQYFGPGTRLTVL.

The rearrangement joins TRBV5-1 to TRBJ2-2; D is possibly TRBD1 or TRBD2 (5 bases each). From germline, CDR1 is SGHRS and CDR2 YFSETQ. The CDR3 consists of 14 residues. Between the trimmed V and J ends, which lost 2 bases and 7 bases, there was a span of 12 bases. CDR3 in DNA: TGCGCCAGCAGCTTCAGGGCTGGGAGCGGGGAGCTGTTTTTT. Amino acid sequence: CASSFRAGSGELFF. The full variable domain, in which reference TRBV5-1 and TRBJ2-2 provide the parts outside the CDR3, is KAGVTQTPRYLIKTRGQQVTLSCSPISGHRSVSWYQQTPGQGLQFLFEYFSETQRNKGNFPGRFSGRQFSNSRSEMNVSTLELGDSALYLCASSFRAGSGELFFGEGSRLTVL.

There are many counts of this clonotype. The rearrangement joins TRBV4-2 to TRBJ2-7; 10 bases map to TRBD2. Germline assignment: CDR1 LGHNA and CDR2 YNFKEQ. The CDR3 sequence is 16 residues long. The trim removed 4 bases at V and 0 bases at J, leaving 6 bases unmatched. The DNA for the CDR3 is TGTGCCAGCAGCCCGCTAGCGGGAGCGGGCTCCTACGAGCAGTACTTC. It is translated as CASSPLAGAGSYEQYF.

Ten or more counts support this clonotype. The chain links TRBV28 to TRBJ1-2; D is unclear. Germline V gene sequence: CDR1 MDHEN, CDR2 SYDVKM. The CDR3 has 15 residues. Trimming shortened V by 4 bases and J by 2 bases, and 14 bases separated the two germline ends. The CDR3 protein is CASSSDPTQNYGYTF. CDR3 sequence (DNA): TGTGCCAGCAGTTCCGACCCGACCCAGAACTATGGCTACACCTTC.

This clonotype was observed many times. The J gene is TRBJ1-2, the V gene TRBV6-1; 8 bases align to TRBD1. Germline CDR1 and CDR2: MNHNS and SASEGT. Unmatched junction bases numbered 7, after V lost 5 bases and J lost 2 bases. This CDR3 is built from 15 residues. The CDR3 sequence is CASSIDRGHNYGYTF. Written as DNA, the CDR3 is TGTGCCAGCAGTATCGACAGGGGACACAACTATGGCTACACCTTC.

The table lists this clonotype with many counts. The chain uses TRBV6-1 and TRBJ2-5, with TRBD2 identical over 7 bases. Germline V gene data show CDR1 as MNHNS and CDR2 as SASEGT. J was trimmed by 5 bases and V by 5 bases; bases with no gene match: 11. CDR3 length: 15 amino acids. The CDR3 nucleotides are TGTGCCAGCAGTACCCCTCTGGAGGGAGGGGAGACCCAGTACTTC. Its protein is CASSTPLEGGETQYF.

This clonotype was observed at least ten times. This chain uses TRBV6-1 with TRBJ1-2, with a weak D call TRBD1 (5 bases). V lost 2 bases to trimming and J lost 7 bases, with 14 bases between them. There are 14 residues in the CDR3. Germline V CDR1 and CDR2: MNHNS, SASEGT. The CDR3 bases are TGTGCCAGCAGTGAAAGGCAGGGCATCATTGGCTACACCTTC. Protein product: CASSERQGIIGYTF.

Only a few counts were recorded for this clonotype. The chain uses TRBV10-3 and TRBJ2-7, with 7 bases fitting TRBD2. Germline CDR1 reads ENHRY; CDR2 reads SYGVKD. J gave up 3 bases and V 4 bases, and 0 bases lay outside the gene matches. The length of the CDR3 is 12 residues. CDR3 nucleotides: TGTGCCATCAGTGTAGCGGGCTACGAGCAGTACTTC. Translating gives CAISVAGYEQYF.

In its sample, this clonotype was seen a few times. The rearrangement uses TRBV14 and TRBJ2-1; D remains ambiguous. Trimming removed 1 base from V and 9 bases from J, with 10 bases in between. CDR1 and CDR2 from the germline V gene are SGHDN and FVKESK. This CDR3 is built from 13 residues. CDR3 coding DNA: TGTGCCAGCAGCCAAGGGGCCGCACCTGAGCAGTTCTTC. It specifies CASSQGAAPEQFF.

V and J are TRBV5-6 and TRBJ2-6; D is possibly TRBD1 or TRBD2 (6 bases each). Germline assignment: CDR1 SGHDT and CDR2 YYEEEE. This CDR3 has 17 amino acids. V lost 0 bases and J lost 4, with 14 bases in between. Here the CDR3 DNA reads TGTGCCAGCAGCTTGGGGCCGGGGGCGGCCGGGGCCAACGTCCTGACTTTC. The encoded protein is CASSLGPGAAGANVLTF.

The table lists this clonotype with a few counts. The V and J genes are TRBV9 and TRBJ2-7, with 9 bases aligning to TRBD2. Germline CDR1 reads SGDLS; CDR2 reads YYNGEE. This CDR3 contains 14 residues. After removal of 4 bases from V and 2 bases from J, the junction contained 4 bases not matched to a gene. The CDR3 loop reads CASSSTSGPYEQYF. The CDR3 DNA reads TGTGCCAGCAGCTCGACTAGCGGCCCCTACGAGCAGTACTTC. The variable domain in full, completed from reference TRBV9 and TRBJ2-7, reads DSGVTQTPKHLITATGQRVTLRCSPRSGDLSVYWYQQSLDQGLQFLIQYYNGEERAKGNILERFSAQQFPDLHSELNLSSLELGDSALYFCASSSTSGPYEQYFGPGTRLTVT.

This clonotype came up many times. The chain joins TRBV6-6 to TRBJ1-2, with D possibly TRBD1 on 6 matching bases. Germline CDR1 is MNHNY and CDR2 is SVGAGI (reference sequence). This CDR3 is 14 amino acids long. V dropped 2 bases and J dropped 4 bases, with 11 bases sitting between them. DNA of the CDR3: TGTGCCAGCAGTTACCTGGGCAGGGGCTATGGCTACACCTTC. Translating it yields CASSYLGRGYGYTF.

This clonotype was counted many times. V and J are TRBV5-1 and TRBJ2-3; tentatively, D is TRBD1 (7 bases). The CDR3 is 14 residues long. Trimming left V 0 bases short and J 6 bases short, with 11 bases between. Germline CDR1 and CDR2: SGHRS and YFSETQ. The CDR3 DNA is TGCGCCAGCAGCTTGGGCCAGGGGGGTGATACGCAGTATTTT. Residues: CASSLGQGGDTQYF.

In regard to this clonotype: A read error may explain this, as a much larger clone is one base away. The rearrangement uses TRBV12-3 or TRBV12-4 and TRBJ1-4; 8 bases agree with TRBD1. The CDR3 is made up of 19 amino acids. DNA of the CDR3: TGTGCCAGCAGTTTAGGTCGGACAGGGAGAGCGGCTAATCGTGAAGAACTGTTTTTT. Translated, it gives CASSLGRTGRAANREELFF.

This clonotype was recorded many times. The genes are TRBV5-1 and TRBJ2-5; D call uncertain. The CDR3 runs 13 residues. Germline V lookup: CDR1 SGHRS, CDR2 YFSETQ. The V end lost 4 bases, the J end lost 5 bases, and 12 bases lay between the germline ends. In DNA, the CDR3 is TGCGCCAGCAGCATGGACGTTAGGGAGACCCAGTACTTC. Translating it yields CASSMDVRETQYF.

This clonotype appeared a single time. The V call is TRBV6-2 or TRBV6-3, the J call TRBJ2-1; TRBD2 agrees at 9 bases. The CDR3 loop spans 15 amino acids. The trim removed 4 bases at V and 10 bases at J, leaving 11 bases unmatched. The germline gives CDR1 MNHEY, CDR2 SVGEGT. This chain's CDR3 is CASSFGGSGSSEQFF. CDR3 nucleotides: TGTGCCAGCAGTTTCGGGGGTAGCGGGAGTTCCGAGCAGTTCTTC.

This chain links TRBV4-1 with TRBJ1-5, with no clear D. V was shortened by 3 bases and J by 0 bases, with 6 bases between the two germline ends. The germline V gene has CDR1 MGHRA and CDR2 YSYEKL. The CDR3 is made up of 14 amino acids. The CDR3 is CASSQGYSNQPQHF. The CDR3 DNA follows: TGCGCCAGCAGCCAGGGGTATAGCAATCAGCCCCAGCATTTT.